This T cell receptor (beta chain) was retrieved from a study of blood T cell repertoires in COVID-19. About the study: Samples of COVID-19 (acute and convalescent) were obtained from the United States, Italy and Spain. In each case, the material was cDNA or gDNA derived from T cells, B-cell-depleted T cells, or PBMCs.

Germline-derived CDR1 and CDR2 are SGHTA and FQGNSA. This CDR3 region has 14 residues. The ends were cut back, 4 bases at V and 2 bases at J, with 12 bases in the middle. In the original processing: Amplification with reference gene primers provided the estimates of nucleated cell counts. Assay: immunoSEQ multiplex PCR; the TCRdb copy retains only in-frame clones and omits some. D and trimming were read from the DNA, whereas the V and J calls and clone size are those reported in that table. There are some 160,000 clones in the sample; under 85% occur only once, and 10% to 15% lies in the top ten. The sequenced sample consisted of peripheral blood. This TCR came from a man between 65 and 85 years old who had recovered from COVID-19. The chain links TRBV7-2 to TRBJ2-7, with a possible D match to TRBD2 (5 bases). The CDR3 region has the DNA TGTGCCAGCAGCTCTGTCCCAGCGGCCTACGAGCAGTACTTC. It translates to CASSSVPAAYEQYF.